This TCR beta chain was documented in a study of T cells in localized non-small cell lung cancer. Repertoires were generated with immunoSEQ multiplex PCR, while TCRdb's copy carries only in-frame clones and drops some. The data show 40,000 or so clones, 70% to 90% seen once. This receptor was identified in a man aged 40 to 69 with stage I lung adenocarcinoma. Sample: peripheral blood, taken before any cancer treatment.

The CDR3 region has the DNA TGTGCCAGCAGCCCAAACCTAGCGGGGGAGACCCAGTACTTC. It translates to CASSPNLAGETQYF. This chain links TRBV7-2 with TRBJ2-5; 9 positions agree with TRBD2. With V trimmed by 5 bases and J by 5 bases, 6 bases remained unmatched. Germline CDR1 SGHTA, CDR2 FQGNSA. The CDR3 contains 14 residues.